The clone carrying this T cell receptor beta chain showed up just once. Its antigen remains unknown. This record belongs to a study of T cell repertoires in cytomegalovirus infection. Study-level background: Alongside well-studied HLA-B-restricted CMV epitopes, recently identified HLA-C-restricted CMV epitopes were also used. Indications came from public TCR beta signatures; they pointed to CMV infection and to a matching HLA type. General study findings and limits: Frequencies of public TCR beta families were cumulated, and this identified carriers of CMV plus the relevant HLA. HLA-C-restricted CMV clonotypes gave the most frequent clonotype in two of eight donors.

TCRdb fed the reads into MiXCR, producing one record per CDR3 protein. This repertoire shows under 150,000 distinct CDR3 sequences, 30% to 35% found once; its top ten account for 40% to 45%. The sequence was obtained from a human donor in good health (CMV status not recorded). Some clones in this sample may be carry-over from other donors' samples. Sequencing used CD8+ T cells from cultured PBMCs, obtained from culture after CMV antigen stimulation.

CDR3 loop: CASSYLANTGELFF. The CDR3 coding sequence is TGTGCCAGCAGTTACTTGGCGAACACCGGGGAGCTGTTTTTT. The V call is TRBV6-5, the J call TRBJ2-2; D gene uncertain. CDR1 is MNHEY and CDR2 is SVGAGI in the germline V gene. V dropped 1 base and J dropped 0 bases, with 3 bases sitting between them. CDR3 length: 14 residues.